These T cell receptor beta chains were read from a single sample in a study of blood T cell repertoires in COVID-19. Libraries were prepared by immunoSEQ multiplex PCR; TCRdb keeps only in-frame clonotypes and omits some of them. The table has 95,000 to 150,000 clones, around four fifths seen once; the top ten hold around 25%. Sequencing used peripheral blood. The receptors come from a human donor in a cohort sampled during active COVID-19. Each CDR3 is given with its conserved first and last residue.

V gene	J gene	CDR3 protein
TRBV7-8	TRBJ2-3	CASSLDTSGPDTQYF
TRBV5-1	TRBJ1-6	CASKSGPGQQNSPLHF
TRBV7-2	TRBJ1-1	CASSLGQGRWNTEAFF
TRBV19	TRBJ2-7	CASSIVPGLTTYEQYF
TRBV4-3	TRBJ2-3	CASSQEGQVVDTQYF
TRBV28	TRBJ1-6	CASSLFRNSPLHF
TRBV11-3	TRBJ2-3	CASSLGTTRRSTDTQYF
TRBV30	TRBJ1-4	CAWSQRGEKLFF
TRBV4-1	TRBJ1-4	CASSSLGQGLNEKLFF
TRBV19	TRBJ1-5	CASKDRGYQPQHF
TRBV6-5	TRBJ1-3	CASSSSSGNTIYF
TRBV27	TRBJ2-7	CASSSPSRLSGYEQYF
TRBV19	TRBJ2-1	CASKTGPGAENEQFF
TRBV7-2	TRBJ2-2	CASSLEGARTGELFF
TRBV20-1	TRBJ1-5	CSASRLDSYNQPQHF
TRBV27	TRBJ2-3	CASSLSRGAQYF
TRBV2	TRBJ2-2	CASGGLSSAGELFF
TRBV6-5	TRBJ2-3	CASSPGGGTDTQYF
TRBV4-2	TRBJ2-4	CASSQTGGGNIQYF
TRBV19	TRBJ1-2	CASNPAGNYGYTF
TRBV6-4	TRBJ2-3	CASRSGLAGADTQYF
TRBV27	TRBJ2-3	CASSRKLAGAGDTQYF
TRBV9	TRBJ2-3	CASSLGTSADTQYF
TRBV25-1	TRBJ2-6	CASSESQGLSSGANVLTF
TRBV24-1	TRBJ1-2	CATSSGTGNGYTF
TRBV5-4	TRBJ1-2	CASSLAGQGRYGYTF
TRBV18	TRBJ1-2	CASSPLGQDGYTF
TRBV11-2	TRBJ2-1	CASSTYYNEQFF
TRBV12-1	TRBJ2-1	CASPFWRGSGTSALRAYNEQFF
TRBV5-5	TRBJ2-1	CASSSPGTGYNEQFF
TRBV5-1	TRBJ2-7	CASSDQRGGDEQYF
TRBV11-1	TRBJ1-2	CASSLSYYYGYTF
TRBV15	TRBJ2-7	CATSRLAASSYEQYF
TRBV11-3	TRBJ2-3	CAINLETGATDTQYF
TRBV6-2/TRBV6-3	TRBJ2-1	CASSLTGGAGNEQFF
TRBV19	TRBJ1-6	CASRKTGDVNSPLHF